This T cell receptor (beta chain) is from a study of early T cells in non-severe SARS-CoV-2 infection. Study in general: The chains were unpaired, and the sequenced material was bulk RNA from unsorted whole blood.

The CDR3 runs 16 residues. CDR1 DFQATT and CDR2 SNEGSKA come from the germline V gene (reference sequence). V shed 6 bases and J 1 base; nucleotides not matched to a gene: 11. This clonotype has more than one count but fewer than ten. Individual cDNA molecules were tagged with unique molecular identifiers, the study reported. One entry per CDR3 protein, called by TCRdb with MiXCR from the 5' RACE reads. The repertoire holds 100,000 to 150,000 distinct CDR3 sequences, 15% seen once, with 21% in the top ten. Sequences were obtained from whole blood. The chain joins TRBV20-1 to TRBJ2-4, with 8 bases aligning to TRBD2. This TCR was sampled from an adult who was a healthcare worker with PCR-confirmed SARS-CoV-2 infection or an uninfected control (not recorded which). The CDR3 DNA sequence: TGCAGTGCGAAAGCGGGGGCCCCGGAGGCCAAAAACATTCAGTACTTC. Encoded protein: CSAKAGAPEAKNIQYF.